The present T cell receptor (beta chain) was sequenced within a study of blood T cell repertoires in COVID-19. Only a few counts were recorded for this clone. Germline V gene lookup returns CDR1 LNHDA and CDR2 SQIVND (reference sequence). There are 16 residues in the CDR3. After removal of 3 bases from V and 6 bases from J, the junction contained 8 bases not matched to a gene. Data came from immunoSEQ multiplex PCR; TCRdb stores just in-frame clones and leaves some out. Of 70,000 to 80,000 clones in the sample, roughly 80% were seen once. Sequenced input: peripheral blood. This clonotype was sampled from a human donor in a cohort sampled during active COVID-19. The chain combines TRBV19 with TRBJ2-7; 13 nucleotides agree with TRBD2. For the CDR3, the DNA is TGTGCCAGTAGTATCACACTAGCGGGAGGGCCCTCCGAGCAGTACGTC. It encodes CASSITLAGGPSEQYV.